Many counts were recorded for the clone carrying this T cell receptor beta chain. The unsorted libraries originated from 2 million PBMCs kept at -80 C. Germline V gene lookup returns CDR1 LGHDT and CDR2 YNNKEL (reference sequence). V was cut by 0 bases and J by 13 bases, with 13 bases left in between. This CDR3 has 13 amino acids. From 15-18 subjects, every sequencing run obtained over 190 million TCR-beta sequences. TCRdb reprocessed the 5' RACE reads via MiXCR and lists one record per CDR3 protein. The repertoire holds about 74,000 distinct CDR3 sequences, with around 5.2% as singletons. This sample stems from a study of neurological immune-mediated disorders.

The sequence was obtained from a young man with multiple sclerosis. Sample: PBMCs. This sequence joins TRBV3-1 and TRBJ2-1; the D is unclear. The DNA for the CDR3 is TGTGCCAGCAGCCAAGATCCGGGCTCCCTCCAGTTCTTC. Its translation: CASSQDPGSLQFF.